These 20 T cell receptor beta chains share one sample of origin, sequenced in a study of tumor-infiltrating lymphocytes in primary liver carcinoma. The template, around 540 ng total RNA, yielded TCR beta cDNA made with a constant-region primer. Generation of the TCR beta libraries relied on three nested multiplex PCR rounds using slightly modified ARM-PCR. Primers for the first two PCR rounds were TRBV1-TRBV30 forward primers and a C-beta reverse primer (roughly 9 cycles per round). From the multiplex PCR reads, TCRdb called clonotypes with MiXCR, one entry per CDR3 protein. The repertoire consists of more than 95,000 distinct CDR3 sequences, with under 65% occurring once and the leading ten covering 7.5% to 9%. Investigators took RNA and DNA out together from roughly 21-30 mg of unsorted bulk tissue. Specimen: liver tumor tissue from sampling region 3. Regarding subset: tumor region T3, left-lateral pole. Source of these receptors: a woman aged 60-75 years with primary liver carcinoma and hepatitis B virus infection.

Concerning this clonotype: This CDR3 fails to terminate in the conserved phenylalanine or tryptophan, so it likely reflects a read error. This chain connects TRBV12-3 or TRBV12-4 to TRBJ1-1; TRBD1 is a possible D gene (6 bases). This CDR3 has 15 residues. Trimming removed 5 bases from V and 2 bases from J, with 15 bases in between. CDR3: CASSPLGRGNTEAFY. DNA of the CDR3: TGTGCCAGCAGTCCCCTGGGCAGGGGTAACACTGAAGCTTTCTAT.

This clonotype was observed many times. The chain employs TRBV6-1 and TRBJ1-4, with 10 bases aligning to TRBD1. Germline V gene data show CDR1 as MNHNS and CDR2 as SASEGT. The CDR3 totals 14 residues. With V trimmed by 7 bases and J by 6 bases, 5 bases remained unmatched. CDR3: CASNTDRGDEKLFF. The CDR3 DNA follows: TGTGCCAGCAACACGGACAGGGGGGATGAAAAACTGTTTTTT.

Remarks on this clonotype: A clone one base away is much larger, so this may be a read error. The CDR3 DNA follows: TGTGCCAGCAGCCTGACCCAAGGGACACCCCTCCACTTT. It encodes CASSLTQGTPLHF. The rearrangement links TRBV14 to TRBJ1-6; D is unclear. CDR3 length: 13 amino acids. Germline CDR1 is SGHDN and CDR2 is FVKESK. V gave up 4 bases and J gave up 11 bases, with 12 bases separating them.

Remarks on this clonotype: The CDR3 carries no conserved terminal phenylalanine or tryptophan, so it likely arises from a read error. V gene TRBV29-1 combines with J gene TRBJ2-2, with D perhaps being TRBD1 or TRBD2 (5 bases each). CDR1 is SQVTM, CDR2 ANQGSEA, per germline. This CDR3 comprises 17 residues. CDR3 amino acids: CNVGAEGSVRGHGELFY. In DNA form, the CDR3 reads TGCAACGTTGGGGCAGAAGGTAGCGTGAGGGGTCACGGGGAGCTGTTTTAT.

The chain links TRBV28 to TRBJ2-1, with D perhaps TRBD1 (5 bases). Germline V gene data show CDR1 as MDHEN and CDR2 as SYDVKM. The CDR3 runs to 20 residues. The germline V and J ends were trimmed by 6 bases and 7 bases, with 34 bases remaining between them. CDR3 in DNA: TGTGCCAGCAGGGAACTCTCAGGGTCCTTTTTCGATCTATCCAAAAATGAGCAGTTCTTC. Protein sequence: CASRELSGSFFDLSKNEQFF.

On this clonotype: This may be a read error, as it is one base from a much larger clone. The genes are TRBV5-1 and TRBJ1-2; no firm D call. The CDR3 loop spans 13 amino acids. Germline lookup yields CDR1 SGHRS and CDR2 YFSETQ. The CDR3 sequence: CARSLQRNYGYTF. The CDR3 DNA sequence: TGCGCCAGGAGCTTACAGCGGAACTATGGCTACACCTTC. Using reference TRBV5-1 and TRBJ1-2 for the parts outside the CDR3, the full variable domain is KAGVTQTPRYLIKTRGQQVTLSCSPISGHRSVSWYQQTPGQGLQFLFEYFSETQRNKGNFPGRFSGRQFSNSRSEMNVSTLELGDSALYLCARSLQRNYGYTFGSGTRLTVV.

Notes on this clonotype: Sequence at one end of the junction differs from germline and may be a read error. The chain is built from TRBV29-1 and TRBJ2-1; D uncertain. The CDR3 length is 10 residues. Germline CDR1 SQVTM, CDR2 ANQGSEA. DNA of the CDR3: TGCAGGTCCTACTACAATGTGCAGTTCTTC. Residues: CRSYYNVQFF.

In the case of this clonotype: The junction differs from germline at one of its ends, possibly a read error. This rearrangement joins TRBV6-1 to TRBJ2-3, with D uncertain. Germline V CDR1 and CDR2: MNHNS, SASEGT. This CDR3 is 12 amino acids long. The CDR3 sequence: CASSEKADTQYF. The CDR3, as DNA: TGTGCCAGCAGTGAAAAAGCTGATACTCAGTATTTT.

Turning to this clonotype: Since no conserved phenylalanine or tryptophan closes the CDR3, a read error is the likely cause. V and J are TRBV5-8 and TRBJ2-3, with D uncertain. CDR3 size: 13 residues. V was cut by 5 bases and J by 10 bases, with 17 bases left in between. CDR1 and CDR2 (germline): SGHTS, YDEGEE. The chain's CDR3 is CASRKIQEIAQYL. DNA for the CDR3: TGTGCCAGCAGAAAGATCCAGGAGATTGCGCAGTATTTG.

This clonotype is medium-sized (0.01 to 0.1%) within its sample. The chain carries TRBV7-6 and TRBJ2-1, with 11 positions matching TRBD2. Trimming at V came to 5 bases and at J to 5 bases, leaving 8 bases not matched to a gene. The CDR3 consists of 16 residues. Germline assignment: CDR1 SGHVS and CDR2 FNYEAQ. CDR3 sequence: CASSRAGTSGDNEQFF. The DNA of the CDR3 is TGTGCCAGCAGCCGTGCGGGGACTAGCGGTGACAATGAGCAGTTCTTC.

Worth noting for this clonotype: At one of its ends the junction is not consistent with the germline gene, which may arise from a read error. The chain uses TRBV29-1 and TRBJ2-3, with 10 bases that match TRBD2. Germline V gene sequence: CDR1 SQVTM, CDR2 ANQGSEA. This CDR3 is 16 amino acids long. CDR3: CSVEEGSGRRTDTHYF. The CDR3 bases are TGCAGCGTTGAAGAGGGTAGCGGGAGGCGCACGGATACGCACTATTTT.

This clonotype turned up a few times. One base away lies a much larger clone, so this may be a sequencing read error. The chain links TRBV6-1 to TRBJ2-3, with TRBD2 matching over 9 bases. J was trimmed by 4 bases and V by 5 bases; bases with no gene match: 7. CDR1 is MNHNS, CDR2 SASEGT, per germline. The CDR3 is 15 amino acids. The CDR3 loop is CASSTRGGGADTQYF. CDR3 bases: TGTGCCAGCAGTACCCGGGGCGGGGGGGCAGATACGCAGTATTTT.

The chain has TRBV11-1 and TRBJ1-1; D possibly corresponds to TRBD1 (5 bases). Trimming stripped 0 bases from V and 3 bases from J, with 17 bases between. This CDR3 has 17 residues. CDR1 is SGHAT and CDR2 is FQDESV in the germline V gene (reference sequence). The chain's CDR3 is CASSLASGPPRDTEAFF. The CDR3 DNA reads as TGTGCCAGCAGCTTAGCGTCGGGCCCCCCCAGGGACACTGAAGCTTTCTTT.

Concerning this clonotype: Sequence at one end of the junction differs from germline and may be a read error. The chain uses TRBV28 and TRBJ2-5; D might be TRBD1 (5 bases). Germline V CDR1 and CDR2: MDHEN, SYDVKM. CDR3 length equals 15 residues. The CDR3 protein is CTSSFAGIAEETQYF. The CDR3 region has the DNA TGTACCAGCAGTTTTGCAGGGATAGCAGAAGAGACCCAGTACTTC.

Points on this clonotype: An end of the junction does not agree with germline; a read error may underlie this. The chain links TRBV6-5 to TRBJ2-1; D is possibly TRBD1 (6 bases). Germline V gene data show CDR1 as MNHEY and CDR2 as SVGAGI. This CDR3 has 16 amino acids. The CDR3 sequence: CTSNRDGTTTYNEQFF. The CDR3 DNA reads TGTACCAGCAATCGGGACGGGACAACGACCTACAATGAGCAGTTCTTC.

In regard to this clonotype: At one boundary the junction diverges from the germline segment, which might be a read error. The genes are TRBV28 and TRBJ2-7, with D tentatively TRBD1 (6 bases). The CDR3 spans 17 residues. Germline assignment: CDR1 MDHEN and CDR2 SYDVKM. The CDR3 sequence is CASVPDGHGTSSYEQYF. The CDR3 nucleotides read TGTGCCAGCGTTCCGGATGGACATGGGACATCCTCCTACGAGCAGTACTTT.

This clonotype was detected many times. The chain employs TRBV6-5 and TRBJ2-2; unclear D gene. The CDR3 covers 13 residues. Trimming took off 1 base at V and 6 bases at J, with 6 bases between the two ends. Germline assignment: CDR1 MNHEY and CDR2 SVGAGI. Here the CDR3 DNA reads TGTGCCAGCAGTTACTTTGGATCCGGGGAGCTGTTTTTT. This encodes CASSYFGSGELFF.

The rearrangement joins TRBV6-5 to TRBJ2-5; D not resolved. Germline CDR1 MNHEY, CDR2 SVGAGI. V was clipped by 1 base and J by 5 bases, with 14 bases between them. CDR3 size: 15 residues. CDR3 residues: CASSYYHDLVETQYF. The CDR3 nucleotides read TGTGCCAGCAGTTACTATCATGACCTCGTGGAGACCCAGTACTTC.

This clonotype was picked up many times. The chain employs TRBV29-1 and TRBJ1-1; unclear D gene. Germline lookup yields CDR1 SQVTM and CDR2 ANQGSEA. The V end lost 5 bases, the J end lost 2 bases, and 9 bases lay between the germline ends. The CDR3 consists of 12 residues. The chain's CDR3 is CSVSPSNTEAFF. CDR3 nucleotides: TGCAGCGTTAGCCCAAGTAACACTGAAGCTTTCTTT. Complete variable domain (other parts from reference TRBV29-1 and TRBJ1-1): SAVISQKPSRDICQRGTSLTIQCQVDSQVTMMFWYRQQPGQSLTLIATANQGSEATYESGFVIDKFPISRPNLTFSTLTVSNMSPEDSSIYLCSVSPSNTEAFFGQGTRLTVV.

This clonotype was seen many times. V is TRBV10-3 and J is TRBJ1-4; D is possibly TRBD1 (5 bases). V shed 2 bases and J shed 12 bases, with 13 bases lying between them. Germline CDR1 reads ENHRY; CDR2 reads SYGVKD. The CDR3 is 13 residues long. CDR3 coding DNA: TGTGCCATCAGTGAGCAGGGCCTTGGGGAACTGTTTTTT. This encodes CAISEQGLGELFF.